This TCR beta chain comes out of a study of cytomegalovirus exposure and HLA in healthy donors. The length of the CDR3 is 15 residues. Trimming removed 0 bases from V and 2 bases from J; junction bases left unmatched: 2. CDR1 is KGHSH, CDR2 LQKENI, per germline. PCR employed 60 Vbeta and 13 Jbeta primers. TCRdb keeps only in-frame clones here, not all; method: immunoSEQ multiplex PCR. The data contain just under 80,000 clones, 78% of them singletons. This clonotype originated in a man aged 35-49 years in good health and CMV-seronegative. Sequenced input: PBMCs. This chain links TRBV18 with TRBJ1-1, with 8 bases that match TRBD1. This CDR3 is CASSPPGQGNTEAFF. The CDR3 DNA is TGTGCCAGCTCACCACCCGGACAGGGTAACACTGAAGCTTTCTTT.